This entry lists 30 T cell receptor beta chains sequenced from one sample in a study of identical twins (dated by TCRdb to 2016 to 2017). Library preparation was by 5' RACE. Sequenced on an Illumina HiSeq 2000. The public reads were run again by TCRdb, first through fastp at Q25 and then through MiXCR, and only productive beta chains were kept. Rows merge per CDR3 protein into single entries with the most common DNA and genes. The sample includes around 470,000 distinct CDR3 sequences, with 12% to 15% observed a single time. The ten most abundant clones make up about 0.54% of the sample. Separately, the same data were catalogued under a study of yellow fever vaccine responses in identical twins.

Sequenced material: CD4+ T cells sorted from blood. The origin of the receptors is a woman in her late teens or twenties in good health.

The chain employs TRBV5-5 and TRBJ2-7, with unresolved D. The CDR3 has 15 residues. In germline, CDR1 is SGHKS, CDR2 YYEKEE (reference sequence). The V end lost 0 bases, the J end lost 0 bases, and 10 bases lay between the germline ends. Here the CDR3 reads CASSLEPPSSYEQYF. In DNA, the CDR3 is TGTGCCAGCAGCTTGGAACCCCCAAGCTCCTACGAGCAGTACTTC. The full variable domain, with the rest looked up from reference TRBV5-5 and TRBJ2-7, is DAGVTQSPTHLIKTRGQQVTLRCSPISGHKSVSWYQQVLGQGPQFIFQYYEKEERGRGNFPDRFSARQFPNYSSELNVNALLLGDSALYLCASSLEPPSSYEQYFGPGTRLTVT.

This sequence joins TRBV18 and TRBJ2-1; a weak D match, TRBD1 (6 bases). This CDR3 spans 16 amino acids. The V end was cut by 4 bases, the J end by 2 bases, with 15 bases between. The germline gives CDR1 KGHSH, CDR2 LQKENI. CDR3 residues: CASSRDIPSTYNEQFF. CDR3 in DNA: TGTGCCAGCTCACGGGACATACCCTCTACCTACAATGAGCAGTTCTTC.

The V gene is TRBV28, the J gene TRBJ2-4; D may be TRBD1 (6 bases). The ends were cut back, 4 bases at V and 3 bases at J, with 16 bases in the middle. Germline V lookup: CDR1 MDHEN, CDR2 SYDVKM. The CDR3 totals 16 residues. This CDR3 reads CASSSTTDSYKNIQYF. CDR3 in DNA: TGTGCCAGCAGTTCTACGACGGACAGTTACAAAAACATTCAGTACTTC.

This clonotype was seen many times. The rearrangement joins TRBV7-9 to TRBJ2-1; 10 bases are shared with TRBD1. Per the germline V gene, CDR1 is SEHNR and CDR2 is FQNEAQ (reference sequence). V shed 5 bases, J shed 1 base, and the junction held 2 bases outside the gene matches. The CDR3 runs 15 residues. CDR3: CASSPGQGSYNEQFF. CDR3 sequence (DNA): TGTGCCAGCAGCCCGGGACAGGGGTCCTACAATGAGCAGTTCTTC.

There are a few counts of this clonotype. The chain uses TRBV21-1 and TRBJ2-5; the table's D call TRBD1 went unverified against the DNA. TRBV21-1 is labeled a pseudogene. This CDR3 comprises 18 residues. Written as DNA, the CDR3 is TGTGCCAGCGATCACACACGGGAACTTATAATGAATCAAGAGACCCAGTACTTC. Amino acids: CASDHTRELIMNQETQYF.

This clonotype appeared a few times. The V call is TRBV18, the J call TRBJ2-1, with TRBD2 matching 9 bases. The trim removed 2 bases at V and 6 bases at J, leaving 11 bases unmatched. The CDR3 contains 17 residues. Germline-derived CDR1 and CDR2 are KGHSH and LQKENI. The CDR3 coding sequence is TGTGCCAGCTCACCAGAGTCTGGGACTAGCCTCCCCAATGAGCAGTTCTTC. Protein sequence: CASSPESGTSLPNEQFF.

The rearrangement links TRBV12-3 or TRBV12-4 to TRBJ1-5, with D unresolved. The length of the CDR3 is 14 residues. Deletions cut 5 bases from V and 0 bases from J, with 8 bases between. The CDR3 reads CASSPGNSNQPQHF. The CDR3 bases are TGTGCCAGCAGTCCCGGGAATAGCAATCAGCCCCAGCATTTT.

This clonotype was observed once. This rearrangement joins TRBV20-1 to TRBJ2-5; D is unclear. The CDR3 runs 15 residues. Germline loops: CDR1 DFQATT, CDR2 SNEGSKA (reference sequence). The ends were cut back, 1 base at V and 5 bases at J, with 17 bases in the middle. The CDR3 DNA is TGCAGTGCTAGAGTTAGAGTTCGTTTTGTGGAGACCCAGTACTTC. Translation: CSARVRVRFVETQYF.

This clonotype was counted only a few times. The genes are TRBV4-1 and TRBJ1-2; TRBD1 might be the D (5 bases). The V gene lost 1 base and the J gene lost 7 bases, with 16 bases spanning the gap. CDR1 and CDR2 (germline): MGHRA, YSYEKL. This CDR3 has 15 amino acids. In DNA form, the CDR3 reads TGCGCCAGCAGCCAAGTTTTGGGACTGGTCTCTGGCTACACCTTC. Protein sequence: CASSQVLGLVSGYTF.

The rearrangement links TRBV20-1 to TRBJ2-1; 11 bases align to TRBD2. V was pared by 6 bases and J by 7 bases, with 11 bases of the junction left unmatched. The CDR3 runs to 15 residues. The germline V gene encodes CDR1 DFQATT and CDR2 SNEGSKA (reference sequence). The CDR3 loop is CSANSLAGGLNEQFF. In DNA form, the CDR3 reads TGCAGTGCGAATTCTCTAGCGGGAGGTTTAAATGAGCAGTTCTTC.

This clonotype came up many times. The chain links TRBV6-6 to TRBJ2-1; 7 bases agree with TRBD2. CDR3 length: 12 amino acids. Looked up from germline, CDR1 is MNHNY and CDR2 is SVGAGI (reference sequence). J was trimmed by 8 bases and V by 7 bases; bases with no gene match: 5. The CDR3 protein is CASTGGSHEQFF. The CDR3 bases are TGTGCCAGCACCGGGGGGAGCCATGAGCAGTTCTTC.

The CDR3 DNA reads TGTGCCAGCAGCCCATCAGGGGGCTGGGGGGAGACCCAGTACTTC. This gives the protein CASSPSGGWGETQYF. The rearrangement joins TRBV7-2 to TRBJ2-5, with TRBD1 matching 8 bases. The CDR3 spans 15 residues. V shed 5 bases and J 5 bases; nucleotides not matched to a gene: 10. Germline V gives CDR1 SGHTA, CDR2 FQGNSA. Together with reference TRBV7-2 and TRBJ2-5, the CDR3 gives the full variable domain: GAGVSQSPSNKVTEKGKDVELRCDPISGHTALYWYRQSLGQGLEFLIYFQGNSAPDKSGLPSDRFSAERTGGSVSTLTIQRTQQEDSAVYLCASSPSGGWGETQYFGPGTRLLVL.

The chain is built from TRBV10-2 and TRBJ2-7; 9 bases are a match to TRBD1. Germline V gene sequence: CDR1 WSHSY, CDR2 SAAADI. The J segment lost 6 bases and the V segment lost 4 bases, leaving 7 bases of the junction unmatched. The CDR3 runs to 14 residues. CDR3 in amino acids: CASSGQGVWGEQYF. In DNA form, the CDR3 reads TGCGCCAGCAGTGGACAGGGGGTGTGGGGCGAGCAGTACTTC.

The chain employs TRBV2 and TRBJ2-5; TRBD2 might be the D (5 bases). The germline V and J ends were trimmed by 3 bases and 1 base, with 12 bases remaining between them. Looked up from germline, CDR1 is SNHLY and CDR2 is FYNNEI. The CDR3 covers 15 residues. The CDR3 region has the DNA TGTGCCAGCAGTGAGATAGCGAGCATCCAAGAGACCCAGTACTTC. Translation: CASSEIASIQETQYF.

The V and J genes are TRBV9 and TRBJ2-2; 12 nucleotides line up with TRBD1. J gave up 6 bases and V 0 bases, and 3 bases lay outside the gene matches. Germline lookup yields CDR1 SGDLS and CDR2 YYNGEE. The length of the CDR3 is 16 residues. This CDR3 is CASSVGDRGRSGELFF. CDR3 DNA sequence: TGTGCCAGCAGCGTAGGGGACAGGGGGCGGTCCGGGGAGCTGTTTTTT.

The genes are TRBV6-5 and TRBJ2-7; D remains unclear. The V gene lost 2 bases and the J gene lost 1 base, with 9 bases spanning the gap. Germline V lookup: CDR1 MNHEY, CDR2 SVGAGI. CDR3 size: 14 residues. Here the CDR3 reads CASSYDLESYEQYF. CDR3 nucleotide sequence: TGTGCCAGCAGTTACGACCTAGAATCCTACGAGCAGTACTTC.

This clonotype was seen only a few times. This rearrangement joins TRBV18 to TRBJ2-3; a possible D gene is TRBD2 (6 bases). Germline values: CDR1 KGHSH, CDR2 LQKENI. This CDR3 contains 16 residues. The ends were cut back, 4 bases at V and 1 base at J, with 15 bases in the middle. CDR3: CASSLGGEFGTDTQYF. CDR3 DNA sequence: TGTGCCAGCTCACTGGGGGGTGAGTTCGGCACAGATACGCAGTATTTT.

This clonotype has more than one count but fewer than ten. The rearrangement links TRBV2 to TRBJ2-3; perhaps D is TRBD1 or TRBD2 (6 bases each). Trimming took 1 base from V and 2 from J, leaving 16 bases between them. The CDR3 is 17 residues long. Germline-derived CDR1 and CDR2 are SNHLY and FYNNEI. The CDR3 coding sequence is TGTGCCAGCAGTGAAGATTTCGCCGGGGGCCTCACAGATACGCAGTATTTT. Translating gives CASSEDFAGGLTDTQYF. Combining the CDR3 with reference TRBV2 and TRBJ2-3 gives the whole variable domain EPEVTQTPSHQVTQMGQEVILRCVPISNHLYFYWYRQILGQKVEFLVSFYNNEISEKSEIFDDQFSVERPDGSNFTLKIRSTKLEDSAMYFCASSEDFAGGLTDTQYFGPGTRLTVL.

The V and J genes are TRBV5-6 and TRBJ2-7; 7 nucleotides match TRBD1. CDR3 length equals 15 residues. Germline loops: CDR1 SGHDT, CDR2 YYEEEE. J was trimmed by 5 bases and V by 1 base; bases with no gene match: 9. CDR3 in DNA: TGTGCCAGCAGCTTGTATCCTAGACAGGGTGACGAGCAGTACTTC. Translating it yields CASSLYPRQGDEQYF. Filled out from reference TRBV5-6 and TRBJ2-7, the complete variable domain reads DAGVTQSPTHLIKTRGQQVTLRCSPKSGHDTVSWYQQALGQGPQFIFQYYEEEERQRGNFPDRFSGHQFPNYSSELNVNALLLGDSALYLCASSLYPRQGDEQYFGPGTRLTVT.

J is TRBJ2-7 and V is TRBV4-3; a possible D gene is TRBD1 (5 bases). Trimming removed 4 bases at V and 0 bases at J, with 10 bases between. Looked up from germline, CDR1 is LGHNA and CDR2 is YSLEER. The CDR3 runs to 14 residues. This CDR3 reads CASSPGWSSYEQYF. CDR3 nucleotide sequence: TGCGCCAGCAGCCCAGGGTGGAGCTCCTACGAGCAGTACTTC.

This clonotype has at least ten counts. The chain recombines TRBV5-1 with TRBJ2-4; the D gene is possibly TRBD2 (6 bases). Germline V gene data show CDR1 as SGHRS and CDR2 as YFSETQ. This CDR3 is 18 amino acids long. Deletions cut 2 bases from V and 0 bases from J, with 18 bases between. CDR3: CASSFLSVGGLAKNIQYF. CDR3 in DNA: TGCGCCAGCAGCTTTCTATCCGTCGGGGGACTAGCCAAAAACATTCAGTACTTC.

A few counts support this clonotype. The chain has TRBV18 and TRBJ1-2; D ambiguous. This CDR3 spans 14 amino acids. Germline loops: CDR1 KGHSH, CDR2 LQKENI. V lost 3 bases and J lost 4, with 12 bases in between. CDR3 nucleotide sequence: TGTGCCAGCTCACCCGCCCAGGACGCCTATGGCTACACCTTC. Translating it yields CASSPAQDAYGYTF.

The chain couples TRBV7-8 to TRBJ2-3; a weak D match, TRBD2 (5 bases). V was clipped by 5 bases and J by 0 bases, with 21 bases between them. Germline V lookup: CDR1 SGHVS, CDR2 FQNEAQ. This CDR3 contains 18 residues. CDR3 DNA sequence: TGTGCCAGCAGCAACGTTTCCCTCTTACGCGGGAGCACAGATACGCAGTATTTT. Its translation is CASSNVSLLRGSTDTQYF.

V and J are TRBV7-2 and TRBJ2-2; D may be TRBD1 (6 bases). CDR1 is SGHTA and CDR2 is FQGNSA in the germline V gene. The CDR3 consists of 15 residues. The ends were cut back, 4 bases at V and 2 bases at J, with 11 bases in the middle. The DNA for the CDR3 is TGTGCCAGCAGCTCGGACAGATATAACACCGGGGAGCTGTTTTTT. This codes for CASSSDRYNTGELFF.

The chain employs TRBV6-1 and TRBJ2-1, with 12 bases fitting TRBD1. The germline V gene has CDR1 MNHNS and CDR2 SASEGT. This CDR3 has 15 residues. Trimming at V came to 3 bases and at J to 6 bases, leaving 3 bases not matched to a gene. The CDR3 reads CASSEGQGAGNEQFF. The DNA of the CDR3 is TGTGCCAGCAGTGAGGGACAGGGGGCAGGCAATGAGCAGTTCTTC.

This clonotype was found a few times. The CDR3 loop is CAINQGFSGYTF. The CDR3 DNA follows: TGTGCCATAAATCAGGGGTTTAGTGGCTACACCTTC. The chain carries TRBV28 and TRBJ1-2, with a possible D match to TRBD1 (6 bases). CDR1 and CDR2 (germline): MDHEN, SYDVKM. CDR3 length: 12 residues. Trimming removed 10 bases at V and 7 bases at J, with 16 bases between.

The rearrangement joins TRBV7-9 to TRBJ2-5, with D uncertain. The V end was cut by 2 bases, the J end by 4 bases, with 11 bases between. The CDR3 totals 14 residues. Germline loops: CDR1 SEHNR, CDR2 FQNEAQ (reference sequence). The CDR3 nucleotides are TGTGCCAGCAGCTTACCGGGCGAAGTAGAGACCCAGTACTTC. Encoded protein: CASSLPGEVETQYF.

This clonotype was observed a few times. The V gene is TRBV10-3, the J gene TRBJ2-2, with TRBD1 as a possible D gene (6 bases). V was clipped by 7 bases and J by 6 bases, with 9 bases between them. This CDR3 has 12 residues. The germline V gene encodes CDR1 ENHRY and CDR2 SYGVKD. The DNA for the CDR3 is TGTGCCATCAAGGGGGTCCCCGGGGAGCTGTTTTTT. As protein: CAIKGVPGELFF.

The V and J genes are TRBV29-1 and TRBJ2-3; the match to TRBD2 covers 8 bases. CDR3 length: 14 amino acids. After removal of 6 bases from V and 6 bases from J, the junction contained 11 bases not matched to a gene. Germline CDR1 reads SQVTM; CDR2 reads ANQGSEA. The CDR3 reads CSVLRSGGGDTQYF. CDR3 nucleotide sequence: TGCAGCGTACTCAGAAGCGGGGGCGGGGATACGCAGTATTTT.

This clonotype was counted between two and nine times. The chain couples TRBV27 to TRBJ2-4; the match to TRBD2 covers 8 bases. The CDR3 contains 14 residues. With 7 bases clipped from V and 1 base from J, the junction kept 3 bases outside the gene matches. Germline assignment: CDR1 MNHEY and CDR2 SMNVEV (reference sequence). The CDR3 region is CASTSGGAKNIQYF. The CDR3 DNA follows: TGTGCCAGCACGTCGGGAGGGGCCAAAAACATTCAGTACTTC.